The 17 T cell receptor beta chains presented below share a single source sample, sequenced in a study of OX40 agonist ivuxolimab in advanced cancers. Produced via immunoSEQ multiplex PCR; TCRdb's table is partial and in-frame only. The table includes some 49,000 clones, approximately 86% detected once. The sample in question was CD4+ or CD8+ T cells sorted from blood, obtained in a trial of the OX40 agonist ivuxolimab. Every receptor here comes from an adult with an advanced solid tumor such as melanoma, head and neck, liver or kidney cancer.

The V gene is TRBV14, the J gene TRBJ2-5; D is tentatively TRBD1 or TRBD2 (5 bases each). V gave up 7 bases and J gave up 1 base, with 10 bases separating them. There are 13 residues in the CDR3. The germline V gene encodes CDR1 SGHDN and CDR2 FVKESK. The CDR3 region is CASKVGTQETQYF. CDR3 coding DNA: TGTGCCAGCAAGGTGGGGACCCAAGAGACCCAGTACTTC.

V usage is TRBV10-2 and J usage is TRBJ2-7; D gene unclear. The germline V gene has CDR1 WSHSY and CDR2 SAAADI. The CDR3 contains 12 residues. The germline V and J ends were trimmed by 3 bases and 5 bases, with 8 bases remaining between them. CDR3 sequence (DNA): TGCGCCAGCAGTGAATGGGTCCACGAGCAGTACTTC. It translates to CASSEWVHEQYF.

The CDR3 DNA follows: TGTGCCTGGAGTGTACGTGGGAGCTCCTACAATGAGCAGTTCTTC. It yields the protein CAWSVRGSSYNEQFF. The genes are TRBV30 and TRBJ2-1; maybe TRBD2 (5 bases). Germline values: CDR1 GTSNPN, CDR2 SVGIG (reference sequence). V lost 0 bases, J lost 0 bases, and 9 bases lay in between. This CDR3 spans 15 amino acids.

This clone appeared a single time. V and J are TRBV14 and TRBJ2-2; TRBD1 agrees at 7 bases. CDR3 size: 16 residues. V lost 4 bases, J lost 0 bases, and 5 bases stayed unmatched. Germline CDR1 SGHDN, CDR2 FVKESK. Here the CDR3 reads CASSLRGTANTGELFF. The CDR3 region has the DNA TGTGCCAGCAGCCTTCGTGGGACAGCGAACACCGGGGAGCTGTTTTTT.

In DNA, the CDR3 is TGTGCCAGCAGCATCGGGGGGACCTCCTACAATGAGCAGTTCTTC. Its translation: CASSIGGTSYNEQFF. J is TRBJ2-1 and V is TRBV7-9; TRBD2 agrees at 7 bases. There are 15 residues in the CDR3. Unmatched junction bases numbered 4, after V lost 5 bases and J lost 0 bases. CDR1 and CDR2 (germline): SEHNR, FQNEAQ (reference sequence). Drawing the rest from reference TRBV7-9 and TRBJ2-1, the complete variable domain is DTGVSQNPRHKITKRGQNVTFRCDPISEHNRLYWYRQTLGQGPEFLTYFQNEAQLEKSRLLSDRFSAERPKGSFSTLEIQRTEQGDSAMYLCASSIGGTSYNEQFFGPGTRLTVL.

The gene calls are TRBV4-2 and TRBJ1-6, with D perhaps TRBD1 (6 bases). Trimming took off 5 bases at V and 8 bases at J, with 16 bases between the two ends. CDR3 size: 15 residues. CDR1 is LGHNA and CDR2 is YNFKEQ in the germline V gene. This CDR3 is CASSLDSRFYSPLHF. CDR3 sequence (DNA): TGTGCCAGCAGCTTGGACAGCCGATTTTATTCACCCCTCCACTTT.

The CDR3 is CASSPSQGSSYEQYF. The CDR3 DNA follows: TGTGCCAGCTCACCTTCACAGGGATCCTCCTACGAGCAGTACTTC. The rearrangement links TRBV18 to TRBJ2-7, with TRBD1 as a possible D gene (6 bases). This CDR3 spans 15 amino acids. The V gene's germline CDR1 is KGHSH and CDR2 LQKENI. The V gene lost 3 bases and the J gene lost 0 bases, with 12 bases spanning the gap.

This clone has just one count. The rearrangement links TRBV18 to TRBJ1-1; 9 positions match TRBD1. The CDR3 is 16 residues long. Losses at the gene ends were 4 bases for V and 1 base for J; bases not matched to a gene: 7. The germline V gene encodes CDR1 KGHSH and CDR2 LQKENI. The CDR3 here is CASSLTADRGNTEAFF. The CDR3 coding sequence is TGTGCCAGCTCACTAACAGCGGACAGGGGGAACACTGAAGCTTTCTTT. Looking up the rest from reference TRBV18 and TRBJ1-1 gives the full variable domain: NAGVMQNPRHLVRRRGQEARLRCSPMKGHSHVYWYRQLPEEGLKFMVYLQKENIIDESGMPKERFSAEFPKEGPSILRIQQVVRGDSAAYFCASSLTADRGNTEAFFGQGTRLTVV.

The genes are TRBV9 and TRBJ2-7; maybe TRBD1 (6 bases). The CDR3 covers 14 residues. With 4 bases removed from V and 6 bases from J, the gap between germline ends came to 17 bases. CDR1 is SGDLS and CDR2 is YYNGEE in the germline V gene. CDR3 nucleotides: TGTGCCAGCAGCCAATCCCTGAGAGGGGGCGAGCAGTACTTC. Residues: CASSQSLRGGEQYF. The complete variable domain, with remaining parts taken from reference TRBV9 and TRBJ2-7, reads DSGVTQTPKHLITATGQRVTLRCSPRSGDLSVYWYQQSLDQGLQFLIQYYNGEERAKGNILERFSAQQFPDLHSELNLSSLELGDSALYFCASSQSLRGGEQYFGPGTRLTVT.

The genes are TRBV5-1 and TRBJ2-1; TRBD1 aligns across 10 bases. The CDR3 spans 15 residues. J was trimmed by 8 bases and V by 5 bases; bases with no gene match: 10. Looked up from germline, CDR1 is SGHRS and CDR2 is YFSETQ. The DNA of the CDR3 is TGCGCCAGCAGTTTTTTGGACAGGGGGACGGATGAGCAGTTCTTC. This translates into CASSFLDRGTDEQFF.

J is TRBJ1-1 and V is TRBV11-3; D remains unclear. V gave up 1 base and J gave up 3 bases, with 6 bases separating them. Germline loops: CDR1 SGHNT, CDR2 YENEEA. There are 13 residues in the CDR3. The CDR3, as DNA: TGTGCCAGCAGCTTAGGCTGGGACACTGAAGCTTTCTTT. The encoded protein is CASSLGWDTEAFF.

The rearrangement links TRBV7-9 to TRBJ1-1; D gene ambiguous. The V end lost 8 bases, the J end lost 2 bases, and 9 bases lay between the germline ends. The CDR3 loop spans 12 amino acids. The germline CDR1 and CDR2 sequences are SEHNR and FQNEAQ (reference sequence). CDR3 region: CASARINTEAFF. The CDR3 nucleotides are TGTGCCAGCGCTCGGATAAACACTGAAGCTTTCTTT.

The chain employs TRBV10-3 and TRBJ1-1; 8 nucleotides agree with TRBD1. The CDR3 contains 17 residues. J gave up 6 bases and V 7 bases, and 19 bases lay outside the gene matches. The germline V gene has CDR1 ENHRY and CDR2 SYGVKD. The CDR3 is CAINSGGAKGGGAEAFF. The CDR3 bases are TGTGCCATCAACTCAGGGGGCGCGAAGGGCGGAGGGGCTGAAGCTTTCTTT.

V usage is TRBV29-1 and J usage is TRBJ2-1, with D perhaps being TRBD1 or TRBD2 (6 bases each). Germline V CDR1 and CDR2: SQVTM, ANQGSEA. The V and J ends lost 1 base and 5 bases respectively, with 18 bases between them. The CDR3 is 16 residues long. The CDR3 DNA reads TGCAGCGTTGAAGGTGGGGGGCAGGGTGTACACAATGAGCAGTTCTTC. This gives the protein CSVEGGGQGVHNEQFF.

V and J are TRBV29-1 and TRBJ1-2; no clear D. Germline assignment: CDR1 SQVTM and CDR2 ANQGSEA. V gave up 4 bases and J gave up 7 bases, with 13 bases separating them. The CDR3 loop spans 12 amino acids. The DNA of the CDR3 is TGCAGCGTTGCCCCCCTTGAGGGTGGCTACACCTTC. Amino acids: CSVAPLEGGYTF.

The chain recombines TRBV30 with TRBJ1-2, with D unclear. Germline V gene sequence: CDR1 GTSNPN, CDR2 SVGIG (reference sequence). This CDR3 comprises 13 residues. V gave up 6 bases and J gave up 0 bases, with 11 bases separating them. CDR3 residues: CACPTLPNYGYTF. The CDR3 DNA sequence: TGTGCCTGCCCGACACTTCCTAACTATGGCTACACCTTC.

V is TRBV6-1 and J is TRBJ1-6, with TRBD1 matching 7 bases. The CDR3 runs to 16 residues. In germline, CDR1 is MNHNS, CDR2 SASEGT. Trimming removed 4 bases from V and 4 bases from J; junction bases left unmatched: 7. The DNA of the CDR3 is TGTGCCAGCAGTGCACAGAGACAGGGTTATAATTCACCCCTCCACTTT. Translating gives CASSAQRQGYNSPLHF.